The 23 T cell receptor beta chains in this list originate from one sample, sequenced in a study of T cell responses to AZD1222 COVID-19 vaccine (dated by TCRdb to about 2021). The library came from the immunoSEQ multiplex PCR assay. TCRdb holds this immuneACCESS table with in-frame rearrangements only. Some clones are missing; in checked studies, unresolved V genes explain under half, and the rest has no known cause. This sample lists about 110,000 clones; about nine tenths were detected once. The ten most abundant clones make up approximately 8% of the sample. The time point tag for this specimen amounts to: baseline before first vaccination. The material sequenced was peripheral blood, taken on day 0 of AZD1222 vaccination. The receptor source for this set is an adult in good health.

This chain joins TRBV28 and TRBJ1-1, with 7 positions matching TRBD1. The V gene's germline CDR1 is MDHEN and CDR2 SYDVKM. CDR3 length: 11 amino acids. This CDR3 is CGTNRGTEAFF. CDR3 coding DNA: TGTGGCACAAACAGGGGCACTGAAGCTTTCTTT.

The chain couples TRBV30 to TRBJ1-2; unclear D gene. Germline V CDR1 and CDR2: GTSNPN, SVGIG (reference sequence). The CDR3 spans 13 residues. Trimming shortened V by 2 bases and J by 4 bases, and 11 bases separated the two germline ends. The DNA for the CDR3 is TGTGCCTGGAGTCTAGGGAACCGCTATGGCTACACCTTC. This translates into CAWSLGNRYGYTF. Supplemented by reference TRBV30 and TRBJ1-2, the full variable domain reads SQTIHQWPATLVQPVGSPLSLECTVEGTSNPNLYWYRQAAGRGLQLLFYSVGIGQISSEVPQNLSASRPQDRQFILSSKKLLLSDSGFYLCAWSLGNRYGYTFGSGTRLTVV.

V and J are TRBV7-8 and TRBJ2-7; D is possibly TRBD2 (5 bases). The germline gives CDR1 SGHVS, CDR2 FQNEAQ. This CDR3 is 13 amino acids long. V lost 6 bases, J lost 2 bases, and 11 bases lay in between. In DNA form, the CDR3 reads TGTGCCAGCAGAGAGGACGGGACCTACGAGCAGTACTTC. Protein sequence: CASREDGTYEQYF. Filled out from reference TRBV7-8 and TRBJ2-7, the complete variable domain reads GAGVSQSPRYKVAKRGQDVALRCDPISGHVSLFWYQQALGQGPEFLTYFQNEAQLDKSGLPSDRFFAERPEGSVSTLKIQRTQQEDSAVYLCASREDGTYEQYFGPGTRLTVT.

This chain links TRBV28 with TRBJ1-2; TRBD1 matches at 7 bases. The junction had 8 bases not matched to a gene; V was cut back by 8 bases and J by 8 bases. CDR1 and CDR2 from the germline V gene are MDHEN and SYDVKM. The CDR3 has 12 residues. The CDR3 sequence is CASQTGMGGYTF. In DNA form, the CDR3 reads TGTGCCAGCCAGACAGGGATGGGAGGCTACACCTTC.

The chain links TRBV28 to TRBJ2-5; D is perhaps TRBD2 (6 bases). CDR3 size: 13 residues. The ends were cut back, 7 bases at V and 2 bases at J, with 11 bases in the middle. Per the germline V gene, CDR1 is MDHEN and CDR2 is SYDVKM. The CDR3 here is CASIGTVQETQYF. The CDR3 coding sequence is TGTGCCAGCATCGGGACTGTTCAAGAGACCCAGTACTTC.

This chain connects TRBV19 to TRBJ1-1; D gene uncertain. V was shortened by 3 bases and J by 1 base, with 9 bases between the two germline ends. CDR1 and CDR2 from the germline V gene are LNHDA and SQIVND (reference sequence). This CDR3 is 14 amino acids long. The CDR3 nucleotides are TGTGCCAGTAGTATCCAGCTCTCGAACACTGAAGCTTTCTTT. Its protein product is CASSIQLSNTEAFF.

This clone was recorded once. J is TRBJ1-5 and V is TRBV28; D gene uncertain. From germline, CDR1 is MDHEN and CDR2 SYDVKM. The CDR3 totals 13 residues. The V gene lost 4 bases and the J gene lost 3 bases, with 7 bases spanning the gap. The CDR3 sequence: CASSSPSNQPQHF. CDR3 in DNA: TGTGCCAGCAGTTCCCCCTCCAATCAGCCCCAGCATTTT.

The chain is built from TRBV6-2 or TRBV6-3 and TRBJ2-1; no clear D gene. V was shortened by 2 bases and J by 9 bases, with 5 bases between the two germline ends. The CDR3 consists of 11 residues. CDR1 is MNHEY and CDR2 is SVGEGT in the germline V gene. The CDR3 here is CASSYGPEQFF. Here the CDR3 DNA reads TGTGCCAGCAGTTACGGTCCTGAGCAGTTCTTC.

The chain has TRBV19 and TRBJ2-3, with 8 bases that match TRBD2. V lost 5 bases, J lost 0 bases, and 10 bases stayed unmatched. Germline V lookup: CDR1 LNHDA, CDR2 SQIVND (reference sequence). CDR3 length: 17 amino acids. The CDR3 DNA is TGTGCCAGTAGTGTGGGCGGGGGGCGAACTAGCACAGATACGCAGTATTTT. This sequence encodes CASSVGGGRTSTDTQYF.

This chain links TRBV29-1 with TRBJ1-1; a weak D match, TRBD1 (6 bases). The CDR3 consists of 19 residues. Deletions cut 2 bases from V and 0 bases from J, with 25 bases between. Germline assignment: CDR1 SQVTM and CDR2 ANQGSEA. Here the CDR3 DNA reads TGCAGCGTTGAATTACAGGGAAGAAGTCGCGGGATAATGAACACTGAAGCTTTCTTT. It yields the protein CSVELQGRSRGIMNTEAFF.

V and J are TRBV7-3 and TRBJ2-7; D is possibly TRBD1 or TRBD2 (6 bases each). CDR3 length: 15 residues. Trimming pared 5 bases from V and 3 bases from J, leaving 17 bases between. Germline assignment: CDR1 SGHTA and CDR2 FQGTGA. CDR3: CASSPEGTPYYEQYF. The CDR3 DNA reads TGTGCCAGCAGCCCGGAGGGGACACCATACTACGAGCAGTACTTC.

CDR3 sequence (DNA): TGTGCCAGCAGCGCGGACAGCAGAAATTACGAGCAGTACTTC. Translating it yields CASSADSRNYEQYF. The V call is TRBV3-1 (or the pseudogene TRBV3-2), the J call TRBJ2-7, with D possibly TRBD1 on 6 matching bases. Trimming pared 5 bases from V and 4 bases from J, leaving 15 bases between. The CDR3 has 14 amino acids. Germline lookup yields CDR1 LGHDT and CDR2 YNNKEL (reference sequence).

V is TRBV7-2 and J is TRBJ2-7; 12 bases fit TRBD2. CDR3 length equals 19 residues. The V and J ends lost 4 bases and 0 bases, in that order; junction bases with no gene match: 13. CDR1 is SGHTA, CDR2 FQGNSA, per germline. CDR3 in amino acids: CASSSTATLAGGISYEQYF. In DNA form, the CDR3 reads TGTGCCAGCAGCTCCACAGCGACGCTAGCGGGGGGGATCTCCTACGAGCAGTACTTC.

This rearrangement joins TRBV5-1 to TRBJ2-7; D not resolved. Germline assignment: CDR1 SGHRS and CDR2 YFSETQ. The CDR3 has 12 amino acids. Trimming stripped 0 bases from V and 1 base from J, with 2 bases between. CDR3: CASSLESYEQYF. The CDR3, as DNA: TGCGCCAGCAGCTTGGAGTCCTACGAGCAGTACTTC. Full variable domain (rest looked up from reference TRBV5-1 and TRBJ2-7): KAGVTQTPRYLIKTRGQQVTLSCSPISGHRSVSWYQQTPGQGLQFLFEYFSETQRNKGNFPGRFSGRQFSNSRSEMNVSTLELGDSALYLCASSLESYEQYFGPGTRLTVT.

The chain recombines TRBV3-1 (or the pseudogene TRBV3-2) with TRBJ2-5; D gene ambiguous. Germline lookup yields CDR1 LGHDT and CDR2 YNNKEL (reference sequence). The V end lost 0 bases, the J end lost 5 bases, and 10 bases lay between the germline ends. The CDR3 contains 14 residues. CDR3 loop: CASSQDPGPETQYF. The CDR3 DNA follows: TGTGCCAGCAGCCAAGATCCCGGGCCTGAGACCCAGTACTTC.

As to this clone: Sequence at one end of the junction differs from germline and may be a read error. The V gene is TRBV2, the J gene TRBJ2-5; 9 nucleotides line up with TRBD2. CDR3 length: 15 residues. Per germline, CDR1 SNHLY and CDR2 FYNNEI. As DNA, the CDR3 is TGTGCCAGCAGCGAAGCGGGGGGATCTCAAGAGACCCAGTACTTC. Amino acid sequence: CASSEAGGSQETQYF. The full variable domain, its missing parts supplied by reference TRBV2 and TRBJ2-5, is EPEVTQTPSHQVTQMGQEVILRCVPISNHLYFYWYRQILGQKVEFLVSFYNNEISEKSEIFDDQFSVERPDGSNFTLKIRSTKLEDSAMYFCASSEAGGSQETQYFGPGTRLLVL.

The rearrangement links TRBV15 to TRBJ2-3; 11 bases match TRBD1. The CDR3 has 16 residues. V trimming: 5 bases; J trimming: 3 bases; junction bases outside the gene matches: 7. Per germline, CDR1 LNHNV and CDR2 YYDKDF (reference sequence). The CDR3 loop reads CATSRDRGGITDTQYF. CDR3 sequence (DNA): TGTGCCACCAGCCGGGACAGGGGGGGGATTACAGATACGCAGTATTTT.

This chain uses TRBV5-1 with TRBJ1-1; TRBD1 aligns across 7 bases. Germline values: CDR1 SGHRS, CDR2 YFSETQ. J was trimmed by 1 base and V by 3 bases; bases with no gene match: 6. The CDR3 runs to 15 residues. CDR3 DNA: TGCGCCAGCAGCTCCGGGACAGCGAAGAACACTGAAGCTTTCTTT. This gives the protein CASSSGTAKNTEAFF.

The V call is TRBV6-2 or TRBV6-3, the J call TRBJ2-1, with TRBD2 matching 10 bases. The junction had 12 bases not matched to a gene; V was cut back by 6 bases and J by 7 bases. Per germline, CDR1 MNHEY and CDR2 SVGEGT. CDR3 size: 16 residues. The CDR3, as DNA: TGTGCCAGCAGCCGCCTGAGCGGGGGGGCCCAGAATGAGCAGTTCTTC. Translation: CASSRLSGGAQNEQFF.

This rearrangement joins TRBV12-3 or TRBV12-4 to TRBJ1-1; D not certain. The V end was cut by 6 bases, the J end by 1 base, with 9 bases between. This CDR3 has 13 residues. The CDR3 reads CASRSAGNTEAFF. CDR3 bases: TGTGCCAGCAGGTCAGCTGGGAACACTGAAGCTTTCTTT.

The CDR3 is CASSPRTPDSLNYGYTF. The CDR3 DNA reads as TGTGCCAGCTCACCCCGAACGCCGGACAGTCTGAACTATGGCTACACCTTC. V is TRBV18 and J is TRBJ1-2; possibly TRBD1 for D (6 bases). The length of the CDR3 is 17 residues. Trimming pared 3 bases from V and 2 bases from J, leaving 19 bases between. In germline, CDR1 is KGHSH, CDR2 LQKENI.

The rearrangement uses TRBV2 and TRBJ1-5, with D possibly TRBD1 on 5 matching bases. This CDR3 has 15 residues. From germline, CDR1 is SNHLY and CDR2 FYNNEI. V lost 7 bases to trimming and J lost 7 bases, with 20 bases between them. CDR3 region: CASTSLGGGGQPQHF. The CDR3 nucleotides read TGTGCCAGCACTTCCCTCGGGGGAGGAGGCCAGCCCCAGCATTTT.

This CDR3 reads CASSLARGVREQFF. As DNA, the CDR3 is TGTGCCAGCAGCTTGGCCAGGGGGGTCCGTGAGCAGTTCTTC. The gene calls are TRBV5-4 and TRBJ2-1, with TRBD1 as a possible D gene (7 bases). The CDR3 sequence is 14 residues long. Germline V gives CDR1 SGHNT, CDR2 YYREEE (reference sequence). The ends were cut back, 0 bases at V and 9 bases at J, with 13 bases in the middle.